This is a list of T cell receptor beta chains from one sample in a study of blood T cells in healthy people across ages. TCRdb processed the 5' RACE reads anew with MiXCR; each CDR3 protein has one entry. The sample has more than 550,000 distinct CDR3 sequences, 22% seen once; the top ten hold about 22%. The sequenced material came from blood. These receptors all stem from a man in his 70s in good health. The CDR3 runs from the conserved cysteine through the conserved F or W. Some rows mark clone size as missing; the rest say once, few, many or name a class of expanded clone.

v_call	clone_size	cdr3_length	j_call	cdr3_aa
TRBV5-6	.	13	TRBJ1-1	CASSLWSQVEAFF
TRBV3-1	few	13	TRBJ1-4	CASSPKIGEKLFF
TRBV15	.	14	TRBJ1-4	CATSRGAGTEKLFF
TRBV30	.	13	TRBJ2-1	CAWTAGGYNEQFF
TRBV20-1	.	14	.	CSAFTDGRNNEQFF
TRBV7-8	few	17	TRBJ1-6	CASSFTTGGPWNSPLHF
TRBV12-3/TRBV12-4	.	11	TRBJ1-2	CASSPQGGYTF
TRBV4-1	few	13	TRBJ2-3	CASSQEVLYTQYF
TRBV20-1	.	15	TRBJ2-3	CSARDLGVSTDTQYF
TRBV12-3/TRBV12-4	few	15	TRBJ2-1	CASGVREEIENEQFF
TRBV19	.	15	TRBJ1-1	CASIQLNTGPREAFF
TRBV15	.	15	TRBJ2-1	CATSHGTSGYNEQFF
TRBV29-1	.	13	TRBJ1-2	CSAVHGAPYGYTF
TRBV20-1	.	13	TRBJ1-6	CSATQGRASPLHF
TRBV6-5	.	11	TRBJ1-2	CASRTLYGYTF
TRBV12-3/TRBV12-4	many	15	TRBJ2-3	CASSLSGGTTDTQYF
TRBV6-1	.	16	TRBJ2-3	CASRGASGSVVDTQYF
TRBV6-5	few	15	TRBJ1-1	CASRKAGGGNTEAFF
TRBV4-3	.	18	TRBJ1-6	CASSQDLGARDRDSPLHF
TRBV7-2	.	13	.	CASNDRTSYEQYF
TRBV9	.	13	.	CASSVARYNEQFF
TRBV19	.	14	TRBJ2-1	CASSGDRVGDEQFF
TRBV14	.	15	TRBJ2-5	CASSQEWPGGETQYF
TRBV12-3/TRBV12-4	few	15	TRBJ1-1	CASSRSGARGTEAFF
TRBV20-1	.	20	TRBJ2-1	CSPSLLRGYMAEGSYNEQFF
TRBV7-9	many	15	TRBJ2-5	CASSSRDRWQETQYF
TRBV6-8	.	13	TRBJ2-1	CASINRTYNEQFF